The 11 T cell receptor beta chains listed next were all sequenced from one sample in a study of blood T cell repertoires in COVID-19. The table came from immunoSEQ multiplex PCR; TCRdb's copy has only in-frame clones and leaves some out. The data hold approximately 73,000 clones, with around 84% observed a single time. The sequenced sample consisted of peripheral blood. Receptors originate from a woman aged 70-85 years with acute or convalescent COVID-19.

This chain connects TRBV7-3 to TRBJ2-1, with TRBD2 as a possible D gene (6 bases). Germline assignment: CDR1 SGHTA and CDR2 FQGTGA. The length of the CDR3 is 13 residues. The ends were cut back, 6 bases at V and 5 bases at J, with 11 bases in the middle. The CDR3 loop reads CASSRPGDNEQFF. The CDR3 DNA follows: TGTGCCAGCAGTCGCCCGGGGGACAATGAGCAGTTCTTC.

The J gene is TRBJ1-2, the V gene TRBV10-1, with 10 positions matching TRBD1. The CDR3 has 15 residues. J gave up 6 bases and V 4 bases, and 8 bases lay outside the gene matches. Per the germline V gene, CDR1 is WNHNN and CDR2 is SYGVQD (reference sequence). This CDR3 is CASSGQGAVADGYTF. CDR3 DNA: TGCGCCAGCAGTGGACAGGGGGCTGTGGCAGATGGCTACACCTTC.

The chain links TRBV5-1 to TRBJ2-2; D perhaps matches TRBD2 (6 bases). Trimming took 0 bases from V and 2 from J, leaving 11 bases between them. This CDR3 has 16 amino acids. From germline, CDR1 is SGHRS and CDR2 YFSETQ. The CDR3 reads CASSLVMGGNTGELFF. In DNA form, the CDR3 reads TGCGCCAGCAGCTTGGTAATGGGAGGTAACACCGGGGAGCTGTTTTTT.

The chain joins TRBV7-2 to TRBJ2-3, with D maybe TRBD2 (6 bases). Trimming cost V 1 base and J 6 bases, with 14 bases left between them. Germline-derived CDR1 and CDR2 are SGHTA and FQGNSA. This CDR3 is built from 15 residues. The CDR3 DNA sequence: TGTGCCAGCAGCTTAGGCGGGGCCTCCCTGGATACGCAGTATTTT. Amino acids: CASSLGGASLDTQYF.

This sequence joins TRBV7-2 and TRBJ2-5; a weak D match, TRBD2 (7 bases). The V end was cut by 1 base, the J end by 5 bases, with 11 bases between. The CDR3 has 14 amino acids. Germline V gene data show CDR1 as SGHTA and CDR2 as FQGNSA. The CDR3 spells CASSLDRGGETQYF. The CDR3, as DNA: TGTGCCAGCAGCTTAGATAGGGGGGGCGAGACCCAGTACTTC.

J is TRBJ2-7 and V is TRBV28, with TRBD1 identical over 9 bases. The CDR3 is 15 residues long. Trimming took 4 bases from V and 5 from J; bases not matched to a gene: 9. Germline V gene sequence: CDR1 MDHEN, CDR2 SYDVKM. The CDR3 bases are TGTGCCAGCAGTTCCTCCGGACAGGGGATAGACGAGCAGTACTTC. Protein sequence: CASSSSGQGIDEQYF. Supplemented by reference TRBV28 and TRBJ2-7, the full variable domain reads DVKVTQSSRYLVKRTGEKVFLECVQDMDHENMFWYRQDPGLGLRLIYFSYDVKMKEKGDIPEGYSVSREKKERFSLILESASTNQTSMYLCASSSSGQGIDEQYFGPGTRLTVT.

This clone was seen more than once but under ten times. The V and J genes are TRBV7-8 and TRBJ2-1; D is unresolved. The CDR3 runs 14 residues. Germline-derived CDR1 and CDR2 are SGHVS and FQNEAQ. Trimming removed 3 bases at V and 0 bases at J, with 6 bases between. In DNA, the CDR3 is TGTGCCAGCAGCTTCCGGAGCTCCTACAATGAGCAGTTCTTC. As protein: CASSFRSSYNEQFF.

V and J are TRBV2 and TRBJ2-1; TRBD1 matches 9 bases. The trim removed 9 bases at V and 6 bases at J, leaving 15 bases unmatched. In germline, CDR1 is SNHLY, CDR2 FYNNEI. The CDR3 runs 16 residues. The DNA of the CDR3 is TGTGCCAGTGATGGCCTCCGGGACAGGGACCTCAATGAGCAGTTCTTC. Its translation is CASDGLRDRDLNEQFF.

This chain's CDR3 is CASSSTGNTIYF. The CDR3 nucleotides are TGTGCCAGCAGCTCGACAGGAAACACCATATATTTT. The chain employs TRBV13 and TRBJ1-3; unclear D gene. Germline values: CDR1 PRHDT, CDR2 FYEKMQ (reference sequence). The V end was cut by 4 bases, the J end by 4 bases, with 5 bases between. The CDR3 has 12 residues.

The V and J genes are TRBV25-1 and TRBJ1-2; D remains unclear. CDR1 is MGHDK and CDR2 is SYGVNS in the germline V gene. The ends were cut back, 2 bases at V and 1 base at J, with 5 bases in the middle. This CDR3 is 13 amino acids long. Here the CDR3 reads CASSEGNNYGYTF. The CDR3 region has the DNA TGTGCCAGCAGTGAAGGCAATAACTATGGCTACACCTTC.

The chain couples TRBV4-3 to TRBJ2-2; D may be TRBD1 (5 bases). Germline loops: CDR1 LGHNA, CDR2 YSLEER. V lost 4 bases, J lost 0 bases, and 15 bases lay in between. This CDR3 contains 17 residues. The CDR3 DNA is TGCGCCAGCAGCCCAGGACCCATGGGGCCGAACACCGGGGAGCTGTTTTTT. Residues: CASSPGPMGPNTGELFF.